This is a list of T cell receptor beta chains from one sample in a study of T cells in localized non-small cell lung cancer. Sequencing used immunoSEQ multiplex PCR; TCRdb keeps in-frame clones, though not all of them. Among more than 9,000 clones listed, 35% to 45% were seen once. The sequencing here drew on lymph node tissue, taken before any cancer treatment. These receptors were taken from a woman aged 35 to 70 with stage I lung adenocarcinoma. Both conserved end residues are part of each CDR3. The D gene is left open where the match is weak. Clone size is stated in some rows and not others, as once, few, many or a class when expanded.

d_call	v_call	j_call	clone_size	cdr3_aa	cdr3_nt
.	TRBV30	TRBJ1-2	.	CAWSPGGNYGYTF	TGTGCCTGGAGTCCCGGAGGGAACTATGGCTACACCTTC
TRBD1	TRBV9	TRBJ1-1	.	CATRGARAEAFF	TGTGCCACCAGGGGGGCGAGGGCTGAAGCTTTCTTT
.	TRBV19	TRBJ1-1	.	CASGSQTPFYDTEAFF	TGTGCCAGTGGGTCACAGACACCGTTCTATGACACTGAAGCTTTCTTT
.	TRBV4-1	TRBJ2-3	few	CASSQDWGKRHLSTDTQYF	TGCGCCAGCAGCCAAGATTGGGGGAAGAGACATCTTAGCACAGATACGCAGTATTTT
TRBD2	TRBV28	TRBJ2-3	few	CASSLNGGIGTDTQYF	TGTGCCAGCAGTTTGAACGGGGGGATTGGCACAGATACGCAGTATTTT
TRBD1	TRBV7-6	TRBJ2-3	few	CASSPTGTADTQYF	TGTGCCAGCAGCCCGACAGGGACCGCAGATACGCAGTATTTT
TRBD1	TRBV19	TRBJ1-2	.	CASNGGTGPYGYTF	TGTGCCAGTAACGGCGGGACAGGGCCCTATGGCTACACCTTC
.	TRBV19	TRBJ1-1	.	CASSRLGTEAFF	TGTGCCAGTAGCAGATTGGGGACTGAAGCTTTCTTT
TRBD1	TRBV10-3	TRBJ2-2	.	CAISEPTKQGANTGELFF	TGTGCCATCAGTGAGCCAACAAAGCAGGGGGCAAACACCGGGGAGCTGTTTTTT
TRBD2	TRBV11-3	TRBJ2-3	once	CASSSRGGKDTQYF	TGTGCCAGCAGCTCCCGGGGGGGCAAGGATACGCAGTATTTT
TRBD1	TRBV5-1	TRBJ1-1	.	CASSLVGQESMNTEAFF	TGCGCCAGCAGCTTGGTCGGACAGGAGTCTATGAACACTGAAGCTTTCTTT
.	TRBV10-2	TRBJ1-4	.	CASSEFGLWTPGVTNEKLFF	TGCGCCAGCAGTGAGTTCGGCCTGTGGACTCCGGGGGTAACTAATGAAAAACTGTTTTTT
.	TRBV30	TRBJ1-2	few	CAWRSAGGRDYTF	TGTGCCTGGAGATCGGCGGGGGGTAGAGACTACACCTTC
.	TRBV18	TRBJ1-4	.	CASSPSPDGNEKLFF	TGTGCCAGCTCACCGTCACCGGACGGTAATGAAAAACTGTTTTTT
TRBD1	TRBV6-8	TRBJ2-7	few	CASKPGTGGKEQYF	TGTGCCAGCAAACCCGGGACAGGGGGCAAAGAGCAGTACTTC
TRBD1	TRBV19	TRBJ1-1	.	CASSTWGQGLREAFF	TGTGCCAGTAGTACCTGGGGACAGGGGCTTCGAGAAGCTTTCTTT
.	TRBV10-2	TRBJ1-6	few	CASSDTVGSPLHF	TGCGCCAGCAGTGATACGGTCGGTTCACCCCTCCACTTT
.	TRBV15	TRBJ2-5	few	CATSRGRQEGPETQYF	TGTGCCACCAGCAGAGGGAGACAGGAGGGCCCGGAGACCCAGTACTTC
.	TRBV25-1	TRBJ1-6	.	CASSGHNSPLHF	TGTGCCAGCAGTGGGCATAATTCACCCCTCCACTTT
.	TRBV5-1	TRBJ2-3	once	CASSLDSRTDTQYF	TGCGCCAGCAGCTTGGACTCTCGCACAGATACGCAGTATTTT
.	TRBV9	TRBJ2-5	.	CASSPRPGETQYF	TGTGCCAGCAGCCCCCGACCCGGGGAGACCCAGTACTTC
.	TRBV9	TRBJ2-3	.	CASSAGLVPDTQYF	TGTGCCAGCAGCGCGGGACTCGTCCCAGATACGCAGTATTTT
TRBD1	TRBV4-1	TRBJ2-7	few	CASSQGGQATYEQYF	TGCGCCAGCAGCCAAGGGGGACAGGCCACCTACGAGCAGTACTTC
TRBD1	TRBV6-8	TRBJ1-3	medium-sized	CASSDRGVAGNTIYF	TGTGCCAGCAGTGACAGGGGAGTGGCTGGAAACACCATATATTTT
TRBD1	TRBV19	TRBJ1-3	.	CASTLGTAGGNTIYF	TGTGCCAGCACCCTCGGGACAGCGGGAGGAAACACCATATATTTT
.	TRBV18	TRBJ1-2	.	CASSPTRGVKNGYTF	TGTGCCAGCTCACCGACCCGAGGAGTGAAAAATGGCTACACCTTC
TRBD1	TRBV30	TRBJ1-1	.	CAWSGQGEAFF	TGTGCCTGGAGTGGACAGGGGGAAGCTTTCTTT
TRBD1	TRBV11-3	TRBJ2-7	few	CASSPQDRVKGLEQYF	TGTGCCAGCAGCCCCCAGGACAGGGTTAAAGGGCTCGAGCAGTACTTC
.	TRBV30	TRBJ1-3	.	CAWQNGMGLGNTIYF	TGTGCCTGGCAAAACGGGATGGGGCTGGGAAACACCATATATTTT
TRBD1	TRBV29-1	TRBJ1-1	.	CSVEKYRGSMNTEAFF	TGCAGCGTTGAAAAGTACAGGGGATCTATGAACACTGAAGCTTTCTTT
.	TRBV2	TRBJ2-5	.	CASSVDLTETQYF	TGTGCCAGCAGTGTGGACTTAACAGAGACCCAGTACTTC
TRBD2	TRBV9	TRBJ2-3	.	CASSSSRRGSTDTQYF	TGTGCCAGCAGCTCCTCCAGGCGGGGGAGCACAGATACGCAGTATTTT
.	TRBV6-8	TRBJ2-7	few	CASRREYYEQYF	TGTGCCAGCAGACGGGAGTACTACGAGCAGTACTTC
.	TRBV19	TRBJ1-5	.	CASRPTWDGNQPQHF	TGTGCCAGTAGACCTACCTGGGACGGCAATCAGCCCCAGCATTTT
.	TRBV18	TRBJ2-3	few	CASSGGGADTQYF	TGTGCCAGCTCAGGGGGCGGCGCAGATACGCAGTATTTT
TRBD1	TRBV11-3	TRBJ2-5	few	CASSPLRQGFGQETQYF	TGTGCCAGCAGCCCCCTCCGACAGGGGTTTGGGCAAGAGACCCAGTACTTC
TRBD2	TRBV19	TRBJ2-3	.	CASSPGGFRLDTQYF	TGTGCCAGTAGTCCGGGGGGATTTCGTTTAGATACGCAGTATTTT
.	TRBV4-1	TRBJ1-3	few	CASSEGGSGNTIYF	TGCGCCAGCAGTGAAGGGGGCTCTGGAAACACCATATATTTT
.	TRBV12-5	TRBJ1-6	.	CASTHRAWNSPLHF	TGTGCCAGCACCCACAGGGCTTGGAATTCACCCCTCCACTTT
TRBD1	TRBV6-8	TRBJ2-3	.	CASSSSRTGKTDTQYF	TGTGCCAGCAGTTCCTCCCGGACAGGGAAGACAGATACGCAGTATTTT
TRBD1	TRBV18	TRBJ2-7	.	CASSPIDRRTGKYEQYF	TGTGCCAGCTCACCCATCGATCGTCGGACAGGGAAGTACGAGCAGTACTTC
.	TRBV19	TRBJ2-1	.	CASRRDTYNEQFF	TGTGCCAGTAGGAGGGACACCTACAATGAGCAGTTCTTC
.	TRBV6-8	TRBJ1-6	.	CASMTEFYNSPLHF	TGTGCCAGCATGACGGAATTCTATAATTCACCCCTCCACTTT
.	TRBV6-8	TRBJ1-3	.	CASTRGLSGNTIYF	TGTGCCAGCACCAGAGGCCTCTCTGGAAACACCATATATTTT
.	TRBV18	TRBJ1-3	.	CASSPPSADSGNTIYF	TGTGCCAGCTCACCACCGTCCGCCGACTCCGGAAACACCATATATTTT
TRBD1	TRBV11-3	TRBJ1-6	.	CASSLVGTGGSPLHF	TGTGCCAGCAGCTTGGTCGGGACAGGGGGCTCACCCCTCCACTTT
TRBD2	TRBV19	TRBJ2-5	.	CASSIVAGGKETQYF	TGTGCCAGTAGTATCGTGGCGGGGGGGAAAGAGACCCAGTACTTC